The entry below describes one TCR beta chain. The data are from a study of blood T cell repertoires in COVID-19. In the study overall: Acute and convalescent COVID-19 specimens originated in the United States, Italy and Spain. The cDNA or gDNA used as material had been derived from T cells, B-cell-depleted T cells, or PBMCs.

As processed by the authors: Reference gene primers were amplified, and this amplification served to estimate nucleated cell counts. The method was immunoSEQ multiplex PCR; TCRdb's version includes in-frame clones alone and lacks a portion of them. V and J calls and clone size are those listed in that table; D and trimming were worked out from the DNA. The sample shows roughly 130,000 clones, around 83% of them seen only once. This CDR3 region has 18 residues. The trim removed 0 bases at V and 7 bases at J, leaving 13 bases unmatched. Looked up from germline, CDR1 is GTSNPN and CDR2 is SVGIG (reference sequence).

Sequenced input: peripheral blood. The sequence was obtained from a man aged 25-45 years with COVID-19, enrolled during active disease. This chain uses TRBV30 with TRBJ1-6, with 9 bases aligning to TRBD1. The CDR3 DNA sequence: TGTGCCTGGAGTGTACTTTTCAGCAGGGACAGGGCAAATTCACCCCTCCACTTT. Its protein product is CAWSVLFSRDRANSPLHF. The full variable domain, in which reference TRBV30 and TRBJ1-6 provide the parts outside the CDR3, is SQTIHQWPATLVQPVGSPLSLECTVEGTSNPNLYWYRQAAGRGLQLLFYSVGIGQISSEVPQNLSASRPQDRQFILSSKKLLLSDSGFYLCAWSVLFSRDRANSPLHFGNGTRLTVT.